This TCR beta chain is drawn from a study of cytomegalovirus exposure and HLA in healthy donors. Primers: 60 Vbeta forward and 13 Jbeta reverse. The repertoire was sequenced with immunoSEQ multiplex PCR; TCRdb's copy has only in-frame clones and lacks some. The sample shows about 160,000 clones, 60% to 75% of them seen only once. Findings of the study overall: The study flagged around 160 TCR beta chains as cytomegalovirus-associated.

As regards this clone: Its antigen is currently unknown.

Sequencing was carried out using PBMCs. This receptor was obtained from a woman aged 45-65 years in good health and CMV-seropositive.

In DNA, the CDR3 is TGTGCCAGCAGCTTGGCGGCCGATACCTACAATGAGCAGTTCTTC. Amino acids: CASSLAADTYNEQFF. The gene calls are TRBV11-2 and TRBJ2-1; D is uncertain. CDR1 SGHAT and CDR2 FQNNGV come from the germline V gene. V was clipped by 3 bases and J by 2 bases, with 11 bases between them. There are 15 residues in the CDR3.